This TCR beta chain was recorded in a study of shared clonotypes between healthy human individuals. Sorted subsets were amplified in replicate PCRs using around 0.2 ug DNA, tens of thousands of T cell genomes. Profiled with immunoSEQ multiplex PCR; TCRdb holds only in-frame clones, not every one. Among approximately 1,500,000 clones listed, about 96% were seen once. This CDR3 region has 14 residues. Trimming took off 3 bases at V and 1 base at J, with 9 bases between the two ends. Germline CDR1 reads LNHDA; CDR2 reads SQIVND (reference sequence). Among the donors, all were Caucasian adults who lived in Nashville, Tennessee.

This sequence was found in a man younger than 45 in good health. The rearrangement joins TRBV19 to TRBJ1-2; D call uncertain. Sample: naive CD4+ T cells sorted from blood. Specified subset: CD45RA+ positively selected. CDR3 sequence (DNA): TGTGCCAGTAGTATCAGTCTTGGTAACTATGGCTACACCTTC. The encoded protein is CASSISLGNYGYTF.